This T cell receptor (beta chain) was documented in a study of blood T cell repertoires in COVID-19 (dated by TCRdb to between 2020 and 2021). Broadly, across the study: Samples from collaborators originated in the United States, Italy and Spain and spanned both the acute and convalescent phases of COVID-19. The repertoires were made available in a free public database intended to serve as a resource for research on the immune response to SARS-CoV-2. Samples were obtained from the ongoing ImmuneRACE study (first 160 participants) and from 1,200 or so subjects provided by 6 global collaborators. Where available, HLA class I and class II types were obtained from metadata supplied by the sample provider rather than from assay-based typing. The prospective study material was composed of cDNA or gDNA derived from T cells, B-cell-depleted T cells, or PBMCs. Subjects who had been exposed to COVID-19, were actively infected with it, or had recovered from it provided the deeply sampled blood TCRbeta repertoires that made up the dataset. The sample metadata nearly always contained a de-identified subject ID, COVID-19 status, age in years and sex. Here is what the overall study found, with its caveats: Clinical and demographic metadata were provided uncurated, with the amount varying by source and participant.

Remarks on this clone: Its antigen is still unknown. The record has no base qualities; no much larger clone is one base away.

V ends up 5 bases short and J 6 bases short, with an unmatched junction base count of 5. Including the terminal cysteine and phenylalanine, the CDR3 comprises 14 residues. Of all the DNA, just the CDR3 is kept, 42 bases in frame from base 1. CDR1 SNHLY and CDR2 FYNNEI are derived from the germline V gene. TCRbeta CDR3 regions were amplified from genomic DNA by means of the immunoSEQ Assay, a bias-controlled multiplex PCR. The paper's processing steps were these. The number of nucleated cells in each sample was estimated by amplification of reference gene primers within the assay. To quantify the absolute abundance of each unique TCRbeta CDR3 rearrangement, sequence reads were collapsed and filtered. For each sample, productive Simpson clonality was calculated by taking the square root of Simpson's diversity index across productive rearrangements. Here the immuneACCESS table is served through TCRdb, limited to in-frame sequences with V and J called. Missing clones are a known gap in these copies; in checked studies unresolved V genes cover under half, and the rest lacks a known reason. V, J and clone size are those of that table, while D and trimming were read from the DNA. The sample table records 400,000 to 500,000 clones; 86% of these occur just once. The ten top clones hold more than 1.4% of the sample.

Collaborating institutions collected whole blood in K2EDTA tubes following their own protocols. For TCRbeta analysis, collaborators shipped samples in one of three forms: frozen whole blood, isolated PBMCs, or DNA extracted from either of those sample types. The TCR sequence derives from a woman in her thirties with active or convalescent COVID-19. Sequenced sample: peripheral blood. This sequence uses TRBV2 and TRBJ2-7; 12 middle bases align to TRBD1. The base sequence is TGTGCCAGCAGTATCGGGACAGGGGGCAGCGAGCAGTACTTC. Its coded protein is CASSIGTGGSEQYF.